What follows are 18 T cell receptor beta chains derived from one specimen sequenced in a study of T cell repertoires in cytomegalovirus infection. In TCRdb, the reads were re-called with MiXCR into one record per CDR3 protein. Found here are over 250,000 distinct CDR3 sequences, roughly a fifth of them singletons; the top ten hold about 21%. No antigen is known for these receptors. Sequenced here: cultured PBMCs, sampled from culture after CMV antigen stimulation. The receptor source for this set is a human donor in good health (CMV status not recorded). Some clones in this sample may be carry-over from other donors' samples.

This clonotype was observed many times. The rearrangement links TRBV7-2 to TRBJ1-6; tentative D call: TRBD1 (6 bases). V was clipped by 5 bases and J by 7 bases, with 18 bases between them. There are 16 residues in the CDR3. Germline CDR1 is SGHTA and CDR2 is FQGNSA. The CDR3 region is CASSPGWARGNSPLHF. The CDR3 DNA is TGTGCCAGCAGCCCCGGATGGGCCAGGGGCAATTCACCCCTCCACTTT. Full variable domain (rest looked up from reference TRBV7-2 and TRBJ1-6): GAGVSQSPSNKVTEKGKDVELRCDPISGHTALYWYRQSLGQGLEFLIYFQGNSAPDKSGLPSDRFSAERTGGSVSTLTIQRTQQEDSAVYLCASSPGWARGNSPLHFGNGTRLTVT.

The chain joins TRBV6-7 to TRBJ2-7, with D possibly being TRBD1 (7 bases). TRBV6-7 is identified as an open reading frame with a role that is uncertain. V lost 4 bases and J 3 bases, leaving 16 bases between the germline ends. CDR3 length: 15 residues. CDR3 sequence (DNA): TGTGCCAGCAGTTTTTCAGGGGGGTCAGGCTACGAGCAGTACGTC. This codes for CASSFSGGSGYEQYV.

This clonotype turned up a few times. J is TRBJ2-7 and V is TRBV12-3 or TRBV12-4; D not certain. This CDR3 has 13 amino acids. V lost 4 bases, J lost 2 bases, and 9 bases lay in between. CDR3 loop: CASSSDGPYEQYV. The CDR3 DNA follows: TGTGCCAGCAGTTCAGACGGTCCCTACGAGCAGTACGTC.

V and J are TRBV4-3 and TRBJ1-2; TRBD1 matches 7 bases. Trimming cost V 0 bases and J 8 bases; bases outside gene matches: 9. The germline V gene has CDR1 LGHNA and CDR2 YSLEER. The CDR3 consists of 15 residues. DNA for the CDR3: TGCGCCAGCAGCCAAGACGACAGGGCCGTATGGGGCTACACCTTC. It codes for CASSQDDRAVWGYTF.

This clonotype has just a few counts. This CDR3 is CSARAEWSKNIQYF. CDR3 sequence (DNA): TGCAGTGCTAGAGCTGAGTGGAGCAAAAACATTCAGTACTTC. The chain carries TRBV20-1 and TRBJ2-4; D is unclear. CDR3 size: 14 residues. Germline V gives CDR1 DFQATT, CDR2 SNEGSKA (reference sequence). V was pared by 1 base and J by 3 bases, with 10 bases between.

This chain links TRBV4-1 with TRBJ2-7, with D perhaps TRBD1 or TRBD2 (5 bases each). Trimming pared 1 base from V and 5 bases from J, leaving 21 bases between. This CDR3 comprises 17 residues. CDR1 is MGHRA, CDR2 YSYEKL, per germline. The DNA of the CDR3 is TGCGCCAGCAGCCAAGTAGGAGGCAGGGTACGGGATCACGAGCAGTACTTC. This encodes CASSQVGGRVRDHEQYF.

This clonotype was observed a handful of times. The chain is built from TRBV12-3 or TRBV12-4 and TRBJ1-5; D gene uncertain. The CDR3 has 13 amino acids. The V gene lost 3 bases and the J gene lost 6 bases, with 9 bases spanning the gap. CDR3 region: CASSFRITQPQHF. CDR3 sequence (DNA): TGTGCCAGCAGTTTTAGAATCACTCAGCCCCAGCATTTT.

There are many counts of this clonotype. The rearrangement links TRBV7-3 to TRBJ1-1, with D uncertain. This CDR3 is built from 16 residues. Between the trimmed V and J ends, which lost 2 bases and 7 bases, there was a span of 20 bases. Germline V gene lookup returns CDR1 SGHTA and CDR2 FQGTGA. CDR3 loop: CASSLRPSSGDSEAFF. CDR3 bases: TGTGCCAGCAGCTTACGTCCCAGTTCAGGCGATAGTGAAGCTTTCTTT.

The chain has TRBV20-1 and TRBJ2-1; TRBD1 is a possible D gene (5 bases). The CDR3 sequence is 13 residues long. V was cut by 3 bases and J by 3 bases, with 9 bases left in between. Germline-derived CDR1 and CDR2 are DFQATT and SNEGSKA (reference sequence). The CDR3 region is CSASSQGYNEQFF. In nucleotides, the CDR3 is TGCAGTGCTAGTTCGCAGGGCTACAATGAGCAGTTCTTC.

This clonotype was counted many times. J is TRBJ2-2 and V is TRBV5-1; 10 bases agree with TRBD2. This CDR3 is 16 amino acids long. The germline CDR1 and CDR2 sequences are SGHRS and YFSETQ. V trimming: 3 bases; J trimming: 4 bases; junction bases outside the gene matches: 6. For the CDR3, the DNA is TGCGCCAGCAGCTCGTTAGCGGGAGGACCCACCGGGGAGCTGTTTTTT. It specifies CASSSLAGGPTGELFF.

The V gene is TRBV20-1, the J gene TRBJ2-3; D is perhaps TRBD1 or TRBD2 (5 bases each). CDR1 DFQATT and CDR2 SNEGSKA come from the germline V gene (reference sequence). The V end was cut by 1 base, the J end by 7 bases, with 6 bases between. The CDR3 consists of 11 residues. CDR3: CSARGGHTQYF. The DNA for the CDR3 is TGCAGTGCTAGAGGGGGACATACGCAGTATTTT.

V is TRBV4-2 and J is TRBJ2-7; 9 positions match TRBD1. CDR3 length equals 13 residues. Unmatched junction bases numbered 4, after V lost 4 bases and J lost 6 bases. The germline V gene encodes CDR1 LGHNA and CDR2 YNFKEQ. The CDR3 coding sequence is TGTGCCAGCAGCCGGGACAGGGACTCCGAGCAGTACGTC. Amino acid sequence: CASSRDRDSEQYV.

About this clonotype itself: One junction end disagrees with the germline gene, perhaps due to a read error. This chain links TRBV4-2 with TRBJ2-1, with D perhaps TRBD1 or TRBD2 (5 bases each). The CDR3 has 11 residues. Germline V gene data show CDR1 as LGHNA and CDR2 as YNFKEQ. Here the CDR3 DNA reads TGTGCCAGCAGGGGGGAGTTCCCAATCCTCTTC. Translated: CASRGEFPILF.

This clonotype was detected ten times or more. This chain uses TRBV7-2 with TRBJ2-5; 9 nucleotides line up with TRBD2. Germline lookup yields CDR1 SGHTA and CDR2 FQGNSA. V dropped 3 bases and J dropped 5; count of bases not matched to a gene: 7. The CDR3 is made up of 15 amino acids. CDR3 in DNA: TGTGCCAGCAGCTTCTCTAGCGGGGTTACGGAGACCCAGTACTTC. Its translation is CASSFSSGVTETQYF.

The J gene is TRBJ2-3, the V gene TRBV6-2 or TRBV6-3; maybe TRBD1 (5 bases). V lost 6 bases and J 4 bases, leaving 14 bases between the germline ends. The CDR3 sequence is 14 residues long. In germline, CDR1 is MNHEY, CDR2 SVGEGT. The CDR3 region is CASSLRVGPDTQYF. The CDR3 region has the DNA TGTGCCAGCAGCCTCAGGGTTGGCCCAGATACGCAGTATTTT.

Of note for this clonotype: A much more abundant neighbour one base away suggests this may be a read error. V gene TRBV20-1 combines with J gene TRBJ2-7; 8 bases fit TRBD1. This CDR3 contains 12 residues. In germline, CDR1 is DFQATT, CDR2 SNEGSKA (reference sequence). CDR3 in amino acids: CSAGDRGYVQYF. CDR3 DNA sequence: TGCAGTGCTGGAGACAGGGGCTACGTGCAGTACTTC.

The chain combines TRBV4-3 with TRBJ1-2, with TRBD1 as a possible D gene (6 bases). The V gene's germline CDR1 is LGHNA and CDR2 YSLEER. V was cut by 0 bases and J by 5 bases, with 16 bases left in between. The CDR3 extends over 16 amino acids. The CDR3 region has the DNA TGCGCCAGCAGCCAAGATGGGGGGCTGTTTGGTTATGGCTACACCTTC. Translating gives CASSQDGGLFGYGYTF.

This clonotype was counted once. The V call is TRBV4-1, the J call TRBJ2-7, with 10 bases identical to TRBD2. Germline CDR1 reads MGHRA; CDR2 reads YSYEKL. V shed 4 bases and J 0 bases; nucleotides not matched to a gene: 12. The CDR3 covers 18 residues. The CDR3 spells CASSRKGLARRASYEQYV. CDR3 DNA: TGCGCCAGCAGCCGGAAGGGACTAGCGCGACGGGCCTCCTACGAGCAGTACGTC.